This T cell receptor (beta chain) was sequenced in a study of T cell responses to AZD1222 COVID-19 vaccine (dated by TCRdb to the early 2020s). With respect to the entire study: A total of over 230 trial participants underwent TCR sequencing, of whom some 200 had received two doses of AZD1222 and approximately 25 had received two doses of the MenACWY control vaccine. Trial participants were enrolled by age into 18-55, 56-69 and 70-plus year subgroups, with 148, 28 and 57 TCR-sequenced participants respectively. What the study reported, not specific to this receptor: Reportedly, close to half of the unique spike-specific TCRs recognized epitopes lying outside the regions that are mutated in the B.1.351 and B.1.1.7 variants. Spike-specific TCR breadth and depth rose significantly after two AZD1222 doses compared with day 0 and with MenACWY recipients. In the small 56-69-year group, the increase in depth fell short of significance, most likely because of low power. CD4 TCRs associated with the vaccine covered the entire spike protein, and the dominant responses were in regions 160-218 and 743-854. Because no day 14 peak-response samples were available, repertoires were characterized only after the peak T cell response. Participants were mostly white British, with more females than males. The authors suggested clonal diversity may have been underestimated. Only six or seven AZD1222 recipients were SARS-CoV-2 seropositive at baseline, limiting conclusions about previously exposed vaccinees.

As to this clone: The target of this receptor is not known. Per-base qualities were not stored, and no clone one base away is much larger.

The CDR3 starts with the cysteine, ends with the phenylalanine, and has 13 residues. Kept here is only the CDR3 DNA, which spans 39 bases and is read in frame from base 1. Reading the germline V gene gives CDR1 SNHLY and CDR2 FYNNEI. The V end loses 5 bases and the J end loses 5 bases, and a stretch of 12 bases separates them. The CDR3 regions of human TCRbeta chains were subjected to immunosequencing. The study's own analysis went as follows. Repertoire TCRs were checked for matches against a reference library of SARS-CoV-2-specific TCRs that had been generated using the MIRA antigen-specificity platform. Breadth was defined as the fraction of unique TCRs that were SARS-CoV-2-associated, and depth was defined as the fraction of total T cells that were SARS-CoV-2-associated. Using the MIRA data, each spike-specific TCR was mapped to the spike region that the TCR reacts to and placed in a CD4 or CD8 class. Log10-transformed breadth and depth values were compared by one-way ANOVA with Sidak's multiple comparisons tests. The table was pulled from immuneACCESS by TCRdb, which kept in-frame rearrangements only. Such tables lose some clones; where checked, under half of the loss comes from unresolved V genes, and the rest has no known cause. That table gives V, J and clone size, and the DNA gave D and trimming. Present in this sample are 150,000 to 200,000 clones, 80% to 90% of which were seen just once. The ten top clones hold about 3% of the sample.

Reading the label with the study, this specimen's time point is: baseline before first vaccination. According to the study, the label for this sample's treatment or condition signals: meningococcal conjugate vaccine given as trial control. Samples from vaccinated people were obtained from the UK trials COV001 and COV002, which included a single-blind randomized controlled phase 2/3 trial of AZD1222 (ChAdOx1 nCoV-19) in healthy adults. For TCRbeta chain sequencing, PBMC samples were collected from trial participants at day 0 and at day 28 after the second dose. Here the sequenced sample was peripheral blood, taken on day 0 of MenACWY control vaccination. The chain links TRBV2 with TRBJ2-5; the D segment could be TRBD2, given 5 matching bases. This clonotype was sampled from an adult in good health. The DNA sequence reads TGTGCCAGCAGTTCGGAGGTAGCGGAGACCCAGTACTTC. Translated, this gives CASSSEVAETQYF.